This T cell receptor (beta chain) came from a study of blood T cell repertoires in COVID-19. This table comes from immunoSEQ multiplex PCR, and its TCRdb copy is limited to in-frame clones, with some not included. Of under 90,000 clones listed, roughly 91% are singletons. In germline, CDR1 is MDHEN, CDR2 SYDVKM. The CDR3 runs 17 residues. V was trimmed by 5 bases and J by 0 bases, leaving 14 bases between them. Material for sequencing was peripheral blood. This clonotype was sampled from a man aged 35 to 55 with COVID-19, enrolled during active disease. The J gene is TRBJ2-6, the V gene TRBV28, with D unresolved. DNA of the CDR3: TGTGCCAGCAGTCCCGCGACTGACCTCTCTGGGGCCAACGTCCTGACTTTC. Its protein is CASSPATDLSGANVLTF.